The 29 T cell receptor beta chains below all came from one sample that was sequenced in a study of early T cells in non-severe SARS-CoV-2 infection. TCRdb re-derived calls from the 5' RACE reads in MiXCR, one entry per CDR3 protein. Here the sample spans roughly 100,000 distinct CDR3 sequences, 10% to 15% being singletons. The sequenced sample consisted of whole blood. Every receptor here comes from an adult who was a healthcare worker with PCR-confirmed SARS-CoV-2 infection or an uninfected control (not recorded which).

As DNA, the CDR3 is TGTGCCACAAGACCGCCAACCAATGAGCAGTTCTTC. Translating it yields CATRPPTNEQFF. The gene calls are TRBV19 and TRBJ2-1; D call uncertain. Germline V gene sequence: CDR1 LNHDA, CDR2 SQIVND (reference sequence). V shed 10 bases and J shed 6 bases, with 13 bases lying between them. This CDR3 contains 12 residues.

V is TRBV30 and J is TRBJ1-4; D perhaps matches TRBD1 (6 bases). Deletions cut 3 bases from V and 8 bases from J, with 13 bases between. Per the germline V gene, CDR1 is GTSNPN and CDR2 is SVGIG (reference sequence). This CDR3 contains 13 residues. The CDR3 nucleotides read TGTGCCTGGAGGTCTTTCCAGGGGGAAAAACTGTTTTTT. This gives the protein CAWRSFQGEKLFF.

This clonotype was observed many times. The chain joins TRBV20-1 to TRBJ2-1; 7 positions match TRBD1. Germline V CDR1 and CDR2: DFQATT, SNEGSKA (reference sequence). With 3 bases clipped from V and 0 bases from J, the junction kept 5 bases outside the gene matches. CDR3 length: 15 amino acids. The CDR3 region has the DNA TGCAGTGCTAGTCCGGGACAGAGCTCCTACAATGAGCAGTTCTTC. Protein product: CSASPGQSSYNEQFF.

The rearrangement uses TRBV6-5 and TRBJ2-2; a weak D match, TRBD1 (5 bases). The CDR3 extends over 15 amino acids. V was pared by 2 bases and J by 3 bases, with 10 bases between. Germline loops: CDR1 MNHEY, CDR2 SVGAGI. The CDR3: CASSYMGLDTGELFF. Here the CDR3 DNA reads TGTGCCAGCAGTTACATGGGGCTAGACACCGGGGAGCTGTTTTTT.

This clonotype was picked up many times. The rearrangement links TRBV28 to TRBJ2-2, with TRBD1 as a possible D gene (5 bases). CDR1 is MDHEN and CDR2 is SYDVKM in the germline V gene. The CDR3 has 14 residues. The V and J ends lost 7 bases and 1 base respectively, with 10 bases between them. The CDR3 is CASNQGMNTGELFF. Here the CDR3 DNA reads TGTGCCAGCAACCAGGGCATGAACACCGGGGAGCTGTTTTTT.

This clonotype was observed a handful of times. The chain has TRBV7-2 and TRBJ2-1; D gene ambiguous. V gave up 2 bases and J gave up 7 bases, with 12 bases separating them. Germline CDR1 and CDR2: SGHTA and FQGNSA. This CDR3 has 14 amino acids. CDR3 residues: CASSLRSADNEQFF. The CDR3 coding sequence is TGTGCCAGCAGCTTAAGAAGCGCTGATAATGAGCAGTTCTTC.

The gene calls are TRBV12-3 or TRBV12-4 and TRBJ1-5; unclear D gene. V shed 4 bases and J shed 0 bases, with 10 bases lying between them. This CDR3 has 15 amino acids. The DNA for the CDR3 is TGTGCCAGCAGTTCGGGTGGAGGTAGCAATCAGCCCCAGCATTTT. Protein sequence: CASSSGGGSNQPQHF.

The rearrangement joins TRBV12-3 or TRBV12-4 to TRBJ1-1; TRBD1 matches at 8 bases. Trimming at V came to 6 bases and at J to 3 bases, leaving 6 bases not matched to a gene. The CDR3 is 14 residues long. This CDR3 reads CASRPGGFYTEAFF. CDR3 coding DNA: TGTGCCAGCAGGCCAGGGGGCTTTTACACTGAAGCTTTCTTT.

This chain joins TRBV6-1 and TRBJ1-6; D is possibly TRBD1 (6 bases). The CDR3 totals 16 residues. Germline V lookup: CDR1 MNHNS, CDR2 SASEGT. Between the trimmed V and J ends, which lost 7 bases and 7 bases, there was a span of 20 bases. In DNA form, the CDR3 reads TGTGCCAGCACTTCCGCAATCGGACAGCGAAATTCACCCCTCCACTTT. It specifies CASTSAIGQRNSPLHF.

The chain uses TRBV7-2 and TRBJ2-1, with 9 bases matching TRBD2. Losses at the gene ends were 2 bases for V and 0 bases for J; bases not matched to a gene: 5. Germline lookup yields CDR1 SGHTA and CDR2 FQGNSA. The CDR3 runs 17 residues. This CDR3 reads CASSLWGSGSSYNEQFF. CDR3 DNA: TGTGCCAGCAGCTTATGGGGTAGCGGGAGCTCCTACAATGAGCAGTTCTTC.

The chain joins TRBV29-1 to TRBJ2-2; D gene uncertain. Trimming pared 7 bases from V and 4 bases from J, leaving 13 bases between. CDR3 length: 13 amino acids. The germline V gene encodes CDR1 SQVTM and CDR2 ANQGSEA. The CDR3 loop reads CSAGQAATGELFF. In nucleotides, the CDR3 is TGCAGCGCTGGGCAGGCGGCCACCGGGGAGCTGTTTTTT.

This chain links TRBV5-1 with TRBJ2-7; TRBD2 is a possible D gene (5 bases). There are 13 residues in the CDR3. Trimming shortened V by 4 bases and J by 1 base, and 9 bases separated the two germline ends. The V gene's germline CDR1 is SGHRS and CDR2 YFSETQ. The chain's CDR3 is CASSAGNSYEQYF. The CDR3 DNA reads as TGCGCCAGCAGCGCGGGCAATTCCTACGAGCAGTACTTC.

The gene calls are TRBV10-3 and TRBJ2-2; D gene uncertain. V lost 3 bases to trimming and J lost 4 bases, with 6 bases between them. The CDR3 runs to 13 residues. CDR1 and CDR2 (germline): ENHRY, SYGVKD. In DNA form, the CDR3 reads TGTGCCATCAGTGATATATCCACCGGGGAGCTGTTTTTT. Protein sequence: CAISDISTGELFF.

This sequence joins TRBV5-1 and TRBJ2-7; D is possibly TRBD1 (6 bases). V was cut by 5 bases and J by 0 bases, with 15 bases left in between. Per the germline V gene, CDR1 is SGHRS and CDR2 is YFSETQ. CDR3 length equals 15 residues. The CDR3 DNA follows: TGCGCCAGCAGAAACGGGACACCTAGCTCCTACGAGCAGTACTTC. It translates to CASRNGTPSSYEQYF.

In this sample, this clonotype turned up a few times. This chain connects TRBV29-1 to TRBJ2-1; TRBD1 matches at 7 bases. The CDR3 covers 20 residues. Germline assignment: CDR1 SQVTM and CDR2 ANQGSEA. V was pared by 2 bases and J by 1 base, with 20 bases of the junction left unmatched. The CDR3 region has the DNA TGCAGCGTTGAAAAACCCCCCGATTCGACAGGGACGAGATCCTACAATGAGCAGTTCTTC. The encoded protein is CSVEKPPDSTGTRSYNEQFF.

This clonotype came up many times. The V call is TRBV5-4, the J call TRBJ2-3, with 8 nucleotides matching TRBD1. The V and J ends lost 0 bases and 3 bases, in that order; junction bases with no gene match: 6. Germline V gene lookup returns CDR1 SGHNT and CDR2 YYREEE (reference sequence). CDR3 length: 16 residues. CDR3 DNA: TGTGCCAGCAGCTTGGGTGATAGGACAGGGACAGATACGCAGTATTTT. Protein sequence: CASSLGDRTGTDTQYF.

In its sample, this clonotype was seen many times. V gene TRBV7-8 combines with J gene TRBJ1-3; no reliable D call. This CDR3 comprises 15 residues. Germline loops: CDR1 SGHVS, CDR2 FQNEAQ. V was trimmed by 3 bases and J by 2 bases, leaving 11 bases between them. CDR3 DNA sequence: TGTGCCAGCAGCTTTGAGGACCCTCCTGGAAACACCATATATTTT. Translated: CASSFEDPPGNTIYF.

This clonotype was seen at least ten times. CDR3 DNA sequence: TGTGCCAGCAGACAAAACCACGAGCAGTACTTC. Translated, it gives CASRQNHEQYF. J is TRBJ2-7 and V is TRBV28; D not resolved. V was clipped by 6 bases and J by 5 bases, with 8 bases between them. Germline assignment: CDR1 MDHEN and CDR2 SYDVKM. There are 11 residues in the CDR3.

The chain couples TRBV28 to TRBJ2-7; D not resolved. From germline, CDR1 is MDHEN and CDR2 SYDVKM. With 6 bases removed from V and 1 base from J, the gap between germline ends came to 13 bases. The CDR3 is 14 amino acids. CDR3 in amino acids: CASSTPGSSYEQYF. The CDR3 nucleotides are TGTGCCAGCAGCACCCCGGGCTCGTCCTACGAGCAGTACTTC.

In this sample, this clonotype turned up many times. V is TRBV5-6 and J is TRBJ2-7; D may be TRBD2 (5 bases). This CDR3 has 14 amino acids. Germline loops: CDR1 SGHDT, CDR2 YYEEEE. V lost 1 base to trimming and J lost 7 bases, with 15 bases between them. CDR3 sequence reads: CASSLPGILAEQYF. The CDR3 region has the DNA TGTGCCAGCAGCTTGCCCGGGATTCTAGCTGAGCAGTACTTC.

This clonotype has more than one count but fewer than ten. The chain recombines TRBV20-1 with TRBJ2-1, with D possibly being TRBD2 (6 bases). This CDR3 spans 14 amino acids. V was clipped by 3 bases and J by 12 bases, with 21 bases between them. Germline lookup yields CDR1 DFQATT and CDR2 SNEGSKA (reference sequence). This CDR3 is CSARAYLALGGQFF. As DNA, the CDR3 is TGCAGTGCTAGGGCATACCTAGCTCTCGGGGGGCAGTTCTTC.

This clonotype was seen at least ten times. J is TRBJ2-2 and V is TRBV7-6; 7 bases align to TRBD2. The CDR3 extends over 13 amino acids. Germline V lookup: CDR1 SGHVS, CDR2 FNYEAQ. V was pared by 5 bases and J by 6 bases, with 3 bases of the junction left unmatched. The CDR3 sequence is CASSPAGAGELFF. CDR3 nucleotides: TGTGCCAGCAGCCCGGCGGGGGCCGGGGAGCTGTTTTTT. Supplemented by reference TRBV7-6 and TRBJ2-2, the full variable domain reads GAGVSQSPRYKVTKRGQDVALRCDPISGHVSLYWYRQALGQGPEFLTYFNYEAQQDKSGLPNDRFSAERPEGSISTLTIQRTEQRDSAMYRCASSPAGAGELFFGEGSRLTVL.

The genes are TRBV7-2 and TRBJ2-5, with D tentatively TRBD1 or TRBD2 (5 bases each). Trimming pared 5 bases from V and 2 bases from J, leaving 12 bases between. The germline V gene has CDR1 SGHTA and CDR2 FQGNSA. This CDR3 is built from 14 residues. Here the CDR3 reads CASSVGRAQETQYF. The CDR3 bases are TGTGCCAGCAGCGTGGGACGGGCTCAAGAGACCCAGTACTTC.

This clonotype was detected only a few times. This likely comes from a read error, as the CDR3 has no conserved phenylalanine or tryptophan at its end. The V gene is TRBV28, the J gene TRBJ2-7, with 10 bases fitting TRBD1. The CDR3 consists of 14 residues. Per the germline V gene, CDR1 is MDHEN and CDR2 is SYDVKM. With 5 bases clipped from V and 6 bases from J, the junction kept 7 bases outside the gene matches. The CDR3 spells CASSERQGAGEQYS. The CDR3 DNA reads TGTGCCAGCAGTGAGAGACAGGGGGCAGGCGAGCAGTACTCC.

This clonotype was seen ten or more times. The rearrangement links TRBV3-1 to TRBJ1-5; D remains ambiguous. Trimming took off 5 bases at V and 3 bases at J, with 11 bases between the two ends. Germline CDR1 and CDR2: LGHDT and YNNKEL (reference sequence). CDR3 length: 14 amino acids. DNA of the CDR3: TGTGCCAGCAGCAGGGTCGCCTCCAATCAGCCCCAGCATTTT. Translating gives CASSRVASNQPQHF.

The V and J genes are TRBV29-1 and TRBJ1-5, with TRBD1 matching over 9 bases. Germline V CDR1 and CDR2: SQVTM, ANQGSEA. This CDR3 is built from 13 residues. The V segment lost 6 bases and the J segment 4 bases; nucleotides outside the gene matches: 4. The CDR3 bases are TGCAGCGTCCTGACAGGGGGAAATCAGCCCCAGCATTTT. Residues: CSVLTGGNQPQHF. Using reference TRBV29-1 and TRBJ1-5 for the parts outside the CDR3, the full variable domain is SAVISQKPSRDICQRGTSLTIQCQVDSQVTMMFWYRQQPGQSLTLIATANQGSEATYESGFVIDKFPISRPNLTFSTLTVSNMSPEDSSIYLCSVLTGGNQPQHFGDGTRLSIL.

The DNA for the CDR3 is TGTGCCAGCTTACGGTACTCCTACAATGAGCAGTTCTTC. The encoded protein is CASLRYSYNEQFF. The V gene is TRBV6-1, the J gene TRBJ2-1; the D is unclear. This CDR3 contains 13 residues. Per germline, CDR1 MNHNS and CDR2 SASEGT. Trimming pared 8 bases from V and 0 bases from J, leaving 8 bases between.

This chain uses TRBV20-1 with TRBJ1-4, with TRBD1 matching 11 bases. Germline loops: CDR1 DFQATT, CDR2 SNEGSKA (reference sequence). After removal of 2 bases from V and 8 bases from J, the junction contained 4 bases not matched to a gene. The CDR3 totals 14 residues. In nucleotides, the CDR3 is TGCAGTGCTAGACCCGGGACAGGGGGGGAAAAACTGTTTTTT. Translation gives CSARPGTGGEKLFF.

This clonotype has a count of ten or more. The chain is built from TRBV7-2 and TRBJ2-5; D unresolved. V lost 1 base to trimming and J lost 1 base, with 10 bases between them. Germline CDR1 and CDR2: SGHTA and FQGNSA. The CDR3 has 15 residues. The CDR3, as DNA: TGTGCCAGCAGCTTAGGGAGTGCTCCCCAAGAGACCCAGTACTTC. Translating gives CASSLGSAPQETQYF.